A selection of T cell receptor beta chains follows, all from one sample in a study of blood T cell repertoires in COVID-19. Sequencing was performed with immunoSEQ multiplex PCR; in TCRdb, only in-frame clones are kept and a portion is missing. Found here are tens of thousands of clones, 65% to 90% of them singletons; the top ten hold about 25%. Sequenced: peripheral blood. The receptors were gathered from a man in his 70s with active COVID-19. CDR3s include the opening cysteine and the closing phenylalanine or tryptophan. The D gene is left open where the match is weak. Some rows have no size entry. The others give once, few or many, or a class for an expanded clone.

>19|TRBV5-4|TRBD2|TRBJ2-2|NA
CASSRNTGTSGGASGELFF
TGTGCCAGCAGCCGTAATACCGGGACTAGCGGGGGGGCGTCCGGGGAGCTGTTTTTT
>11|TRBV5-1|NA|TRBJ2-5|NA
CASSLQETQYF
TGCGCCAGCAGCTTACAGGAGACCCAGTACTTC
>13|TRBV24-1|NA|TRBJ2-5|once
CATSGGGRETQYF
TGTGCCACCAGTGGGGGCGGACGCGAGACCCAGTACTTC
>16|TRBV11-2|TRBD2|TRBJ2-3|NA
CASSFRREGGTDTQYF
TGTGCCAGCAGCTTTCGGCGGGAGGGGGGAACAGATACGCAGTATTTT
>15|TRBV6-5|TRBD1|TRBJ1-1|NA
CASSYSRQGNTEAFF
TGTGCCAGCAGTTACTCCCGACAGGGGAACACTGAAGCTTTCTTT
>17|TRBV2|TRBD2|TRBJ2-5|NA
CASSEGGASGSGGTQYF
TGTGCCAGCAGTGAAGGCGGGGCTAGCGGGAGCGGGGGGACCCAGTACTTC
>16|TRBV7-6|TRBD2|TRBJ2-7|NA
CASSLGSGLAGDEQYF
TGTGCCAGCAGCTTAGGGTCCGGGCTAGCGGGGGATGAGCAGTACTTC
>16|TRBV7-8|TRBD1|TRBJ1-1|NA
CASSPLTGTGNTEAFF
TGTGCCAGCAGCCCGCTCACCGGGACAGGGAACACTGAAGCTTTCTTT
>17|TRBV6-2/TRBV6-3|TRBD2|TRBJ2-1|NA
CASSYSPLAGVYNEQFF
TGTGCCAGCAGTTACTCGCCACTAGCGGGAGTTTACAATGAGCAGTTCTTC
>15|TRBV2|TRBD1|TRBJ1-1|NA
CASSEQEGAGTEAFF
TGTGCCAGCAGTGAACAGGAGGGGGCTGGGACTGAAGCTTTCTTT
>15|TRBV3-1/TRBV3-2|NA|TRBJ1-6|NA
CASSQEGQSFSPLHF
TGTGCCAGCAGCCAAGAGGGCCAGTCGTTTTCACCCCTCCACTTT
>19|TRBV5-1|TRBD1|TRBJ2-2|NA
CASSSPTGKFVQDTGELFF
TGCGCCAGCAGCTCACCGACAGGGAAGTTCGTCCAGGACACCGGGGAGCTGTTTTTT
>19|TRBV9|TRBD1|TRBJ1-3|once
CASSSSGTGYLRAGNTIYF
TGTGCCAGCAGCTCATCCGGGACAGGGTATTTACGGGCTGGAAACACCATATATTTT
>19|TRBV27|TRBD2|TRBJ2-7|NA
CASSSFGVAGGASPYEQYF
TGTGCCAGCAGTTCATTTGGGGTAGCGGGGGGCGCCAGTCCCTACGAGCAGTACTTC
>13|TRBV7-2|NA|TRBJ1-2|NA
CASSRQDRGGYTF
TGTGCCAGCAGCAGACAGGACAGAGGGGGCTACACCTTC
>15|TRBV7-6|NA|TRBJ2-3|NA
CASSTRPTQTDTQYF
TGTGCCAGCAGCACCAGGCCAACTCAAACAGATACGCAGTATTTT
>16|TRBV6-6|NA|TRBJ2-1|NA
CASSYSHQQGTKRGFF
TGTGCCAGCAGTTACTCGCATCAACAGGGTACGAAGCGGGGGTTCTTC
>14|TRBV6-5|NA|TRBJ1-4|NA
CASRKQATNEKLFF
TGTGCCAGCAGAAAACAGGCAACTAATGAAAAACTGTTTTTT
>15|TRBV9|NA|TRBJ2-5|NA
CASSSQLGSGETQYF
TGTGCCAGCAGCTCGCAGCTTGGGAGCGGGGAGACCCAGTACTTC
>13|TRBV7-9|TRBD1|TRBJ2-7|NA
CASSQGTGEKQYF
TGTGCCAGCAGCCAGGGGACAGGGGAGAAGCAGTACTTC
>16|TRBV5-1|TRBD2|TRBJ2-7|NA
CASSLVTSGSSYEQYF
TGCGCCAGCAGCTTGGTGACTAGCGGGAGCTCCTACGAGCAGTACTTC
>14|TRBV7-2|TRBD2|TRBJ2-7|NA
CASRSSGSSYEQYF
TGTGCCAGCAGATCCAGCGGGAGCTCCTACGAGCAGTACTTC
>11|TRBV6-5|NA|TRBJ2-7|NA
CASSYAYEQYF
TGTGCCAGCAGTTACGCGTACGAGCAGTACTTC
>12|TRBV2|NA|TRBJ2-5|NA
CAGRAGQGTQYF
TGTGCCGGCCGTGCAGGCCAGGGGACCCAGTACTTC
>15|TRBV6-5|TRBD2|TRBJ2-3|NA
CASSLLSGSRDTQYF
TGTGCCAGCAGTTTACTAAGCGGGAGCAGAGATACGCAGTATTTT
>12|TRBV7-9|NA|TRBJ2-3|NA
CASSPGRDTQYF
TGTGCCAGCAGCCCTGGTCGGGATACGCAGTATTTT
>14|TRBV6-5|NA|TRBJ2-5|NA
CASKGALPQETQYF
TGTGCCAGCAAGGGAGCGTTACCCCAAGAGACCCAGTACTTC
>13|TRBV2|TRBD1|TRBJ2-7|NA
CASKRDRDYEQYF
TGTGCCAGCAAAAGGGACAGAGACTACGAGCAGTACTTC
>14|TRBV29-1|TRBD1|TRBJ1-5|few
CSVALQGASQPQHF
TGCAGCGTTGCATTACAGGGGGCTAGTCAGCCCCAGCATTTT
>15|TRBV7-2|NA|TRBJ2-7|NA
CASSSRTVANLEQYF
TGTGCCAGCAGCTCGAGGACAGTGGCCAACTTAGAGCAGTACTTC
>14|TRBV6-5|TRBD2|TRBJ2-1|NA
CATAKRDLIDEQFF
TGTGCCACTGCCAAGCGGGATCTAATCGATGAGCAGTTCTTC
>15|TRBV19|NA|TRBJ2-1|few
CASSIVAGPVNEQFF
TGTGCCAGTAGTATTGTGGCAGGCCCTGTCAATGAGCAGTTCTTC
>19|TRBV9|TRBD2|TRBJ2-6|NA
CASSVNPGGNIAGANVLTF
TGTGCCAGCAGCGTAAATCCGGGAGGGAATATAGCTGGGGCCAACGTCCTGACTTTC
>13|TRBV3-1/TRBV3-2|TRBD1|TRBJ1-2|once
CASNSGQTYGYTF
TGTGCCAGCAATTCGGGACAGACCTATGGCTACACCTTC
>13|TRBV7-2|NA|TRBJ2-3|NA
CASNRQGTDTQYF
TGTGCCAGCAATCGACAGGGCACAGATACGCAGTATTTT
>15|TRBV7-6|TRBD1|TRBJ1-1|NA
CASSPQGEWGTEAFF
TGTGCCAGCAGCCCTCAGGGGGAATGGGGGACTGAAGCTTTCTTT
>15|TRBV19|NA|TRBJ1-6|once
CASRRTGLYNSPLHF
TGTGCCAGCCGCCGCACCGGGTTATATAATTCACCCCTCCACTTT
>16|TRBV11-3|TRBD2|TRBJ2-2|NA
CASSLFAGGITGELFF
TGTGCCAGCAGCTTATTTGCGGGAGGGATAACCGGGGAGCTGTTTTTT
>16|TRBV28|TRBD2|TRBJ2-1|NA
CASIGTSGGSYNEQFF
TGTGCCAGCATCGGGACTAGCGGGGGGTCCTACAATGAGCAGTTCTTC
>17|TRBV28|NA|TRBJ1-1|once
CASSLSNRAWVNTEAFF
TGTGCCAGCAGTTTATCCAACAGGGCTTGGGTGAACACTGAAGCTTTCTTT
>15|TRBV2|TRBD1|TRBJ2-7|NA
CASSHPGQSSYEQYF
TGTGCCAGCAGCCATCCGGGACAGAGCTCCTACGAGCAGTACTTC
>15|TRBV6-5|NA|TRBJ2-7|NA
CASNPRRAIAYEQYF
TGTGCCAGCAACCCGCGGCGGGCTATAGCCTACGAGCAGTACTTC
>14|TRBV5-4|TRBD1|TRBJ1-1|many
CASSLGQRHTEAFF
TGTGCCAGCAGCCTGGGACAGCGACACACTGAAGCTTTCTTT
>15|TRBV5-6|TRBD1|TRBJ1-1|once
CASSYPKQGAPEAFF
TGTGCCAGCAGCTACCCTAAACAGGGGGCCCCTGAAGCTTTCTTT
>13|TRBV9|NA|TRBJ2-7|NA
CASSVGEPYEQYF
TGTGCCAGCAGCGTCGGGGAGCCCTACGAGCAGTACTTC
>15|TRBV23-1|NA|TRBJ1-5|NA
CASSPPPGWDQPQHF
TGCGCCAGCAGTCCCCCTCCAGGGTGGGATCAGCCCCAGCATTTT
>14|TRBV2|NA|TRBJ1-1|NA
CASSVSQAYTEAFF
TGTGCCAGCAGTGTGTCGCAGGCCTACACTGAAGCTTTCTTT
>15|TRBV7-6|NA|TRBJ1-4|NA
CASSLAVGLGEKLFF
TGTGCCAGCAGCTTAGCCGTGGGGCTGGGCGAAAAACTGTTTTTT
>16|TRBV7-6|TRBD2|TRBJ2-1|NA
CASSLARGSAGNEQFF
TGTGCCAGCAGCCTCGCGCGGGGGTCTGCGGGCAATGAGCAGTTCTTC
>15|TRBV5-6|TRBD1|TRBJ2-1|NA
CASNVDRGSYNEQFF
TGTGCCAGCAACGTAGACAGGGGCTCCTACAATGAGCAGTTCTTC